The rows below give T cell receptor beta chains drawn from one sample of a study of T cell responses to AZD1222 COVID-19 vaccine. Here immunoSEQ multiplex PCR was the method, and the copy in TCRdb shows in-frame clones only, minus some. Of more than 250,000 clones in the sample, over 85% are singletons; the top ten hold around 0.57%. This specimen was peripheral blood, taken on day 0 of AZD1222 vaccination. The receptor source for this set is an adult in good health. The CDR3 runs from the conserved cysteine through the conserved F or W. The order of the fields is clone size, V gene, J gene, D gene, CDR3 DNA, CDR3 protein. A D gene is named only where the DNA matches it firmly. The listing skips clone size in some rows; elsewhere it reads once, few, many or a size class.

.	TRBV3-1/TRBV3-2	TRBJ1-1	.	TGTGCCAGCAGCCAAGGGGCCAGCACCAACACTGAAGCTTTCTTT	CASSQGASTNTEAFF
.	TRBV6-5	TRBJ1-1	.	TGTGCCAGCGATTTAGTGAACACTGAAGCTTTCTTT	CASDLVNTEAFF
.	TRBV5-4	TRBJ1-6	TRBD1	TGTGCCAGCAGCAACGGATGGACAGGCCGTAATTCACCCCTCCACTTT	CASSNGWTGRNSPLHF
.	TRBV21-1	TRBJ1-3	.	TGTGCCAGCAGCTTCTTTGTTGGACCGGGCTGGCCTGGGAACACCATATATTTT	CASSFFVGPGWPGNTIYF
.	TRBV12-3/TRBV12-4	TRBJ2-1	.	TGTGCCAGCAGTTTTTACGCTGAGCAGTTCTTC	CASSFYAEQFF
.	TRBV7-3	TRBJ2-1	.	TGTGCCAGCAGCCCCCCTCAGGGTGAGGAGCAGTTCTTC	CASSPPQGEEQFF
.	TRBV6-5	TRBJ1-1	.	TGTGCCAGCAGGCCGTCCGGGGGGCAGTTTGAAGCTTTCTTT	CASRPSGGQFEAFF
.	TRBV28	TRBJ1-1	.	TGTGCCAGCGGCCTCGGGTTTTTAAACACTGAAGCTTTCTTT	CASGLGFLNTEAFF
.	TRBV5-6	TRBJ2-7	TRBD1	TGTGCCAGCAGCCAGGACAGGGTATCCTACGAGCAGTACTTC	CASSQDRVSYEQYF
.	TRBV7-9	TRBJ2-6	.	TGTGCCAGCAGATCTAGCCTATCTGGGGCCAACGTCCTGACTTTC	CASRSSLSGANVLTF
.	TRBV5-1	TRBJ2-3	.	TGCGCCAGCAGCTTGGATAGGGGGGACACAGATACGCAGTATTTT	CASSLDRGDTDTQYF
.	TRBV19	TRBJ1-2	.	TGTGCCAGTAGTCGGATCACCTATGGCTACACCTTC	CASSRITYGYTF
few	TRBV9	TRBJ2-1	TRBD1	TGTGCCAGCAGCGTCGGCGACAGGGTAAACAATGAGCAGTTCTTC	CASSVGDRVNNEQFF
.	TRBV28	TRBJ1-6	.	TGTGCCAGCACGAGGATTCATAATTCACCCCTCCACTTT	CASTRIHNSPLHF
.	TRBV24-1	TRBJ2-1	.	TGTGCCACCAGTGAGAGGTTTAGACGGGAGCAGTTCTTC	CATSERFRREQFF
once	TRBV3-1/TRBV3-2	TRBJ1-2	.	TGTGCCAGCAGCCCGGGACCAGAGGGTGGCTACACCTTC	CASSPGPEGGYTF
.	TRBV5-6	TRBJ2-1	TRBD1	TGTGCCAGCAGCTCCTTGACAGGGAAGGAGGTCTCCTACAATGAGCAGTTCTTC	CASSSLTGKEVSYNEQFF
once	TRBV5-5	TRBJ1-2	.	TGTGCCAGCAGCTTGGAGTCTACCAACTATGGCTACACCTTC	CASSLESTNYGYTF
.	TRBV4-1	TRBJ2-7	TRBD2	TGCGCCAGCAGCCCCCAACTAGCGGGCCCTAGAGAGCAGTACTTC	CASSPQLAGPREQYF
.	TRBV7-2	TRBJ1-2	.	TGTGCCAGCAGCTTAGCGAGGGGAACGAGCTACACCTTC	CASSLARGTSYTF
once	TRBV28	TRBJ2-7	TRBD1	TGTGCCAGTCGAGCCCAGGGGGAATCCCACGAGCAGTACTTC	CASRAQGESHEQYF
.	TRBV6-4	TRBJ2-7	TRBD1	TGTGCCAGCAGTTCGGACAGGGATTTCTACGAGCAGTACTTC	CASSSDRDFYEQYF
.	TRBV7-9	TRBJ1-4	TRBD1	TGTGCCAGCAGCTTTGGGACAGGGGACGAAAAACTGTTTTTT	CASSFGTGDEKLFF
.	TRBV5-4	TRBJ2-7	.	TGTGCCAGCAGGCCCCTAATTGGTGGCGAGCAGTACTTC	CASRPLIGGEQYF
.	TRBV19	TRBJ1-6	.	TGTGCCAGTAGTAGGGCACACAGCTCCTATAATTCACCCCTCCACTTT	CASSRAHSSYNSPLHF
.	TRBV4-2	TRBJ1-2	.	TGTGCCAGCAGCCAAGATAGGGGAAGGACCTATGGCTACACCTTC	CASSQDRGRTYGYTF
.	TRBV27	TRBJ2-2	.	TGTGCCAGCAGTCGGCGACCCGGGGAGCTGTTTTTT	CASSRRPGELFF